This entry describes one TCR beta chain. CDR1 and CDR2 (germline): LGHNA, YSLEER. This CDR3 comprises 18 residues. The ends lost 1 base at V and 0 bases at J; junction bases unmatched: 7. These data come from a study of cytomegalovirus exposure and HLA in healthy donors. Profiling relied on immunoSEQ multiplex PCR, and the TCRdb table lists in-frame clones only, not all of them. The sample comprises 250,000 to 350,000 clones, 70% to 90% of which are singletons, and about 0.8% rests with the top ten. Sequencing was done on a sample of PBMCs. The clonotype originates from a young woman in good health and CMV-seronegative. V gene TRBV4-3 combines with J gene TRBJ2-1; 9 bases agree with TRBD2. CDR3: CASSQGDLAGSSYNEQFF. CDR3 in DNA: TGCGCCAGCAGCCAAGGGGATCTAGCGGGGAGCTCCTACAATGAGCAGTTCTTC.